The sequence of this T cell receptor beta chain was determined in a study of cytomegalovirus exposure and HLA in healthy donors. This CDR3 contains 16 residues. The germline V and J ends were trimmed by 0 bases and 0 bases, with 12 bases remaining between them. The germline V gene has CDR1 KGHSH and CDR2 LQKENI. Primers included in the PCR were 60 Vbeta and 13 Jbeta primers. TCRdb's table, derived via immunoSEQ multiplex PCR, lists solely in-frame clones and lacks some. Of around 99,000 clones in the sample, roughly 63% are singletons; the top ten hold approximately 6%. This chain connects TRBV18 to TRBJ2-7; possible D gene TRBD1, 7 bases. The sequence was obtained from a woman aged 30 to 39 in good health and CMV-seronegative. The material sequenced was PBMCs. This CDR3 is CASSPPEGANSYEQYF. For the CDR3, the DNA is TGTGCCAGCTCACCACCGGAGGGGGCTAACTCCTACGAGCAGTACTTC.